The table lists the clone carrying this TCR beta chain with a few counts. Its specificity is unknown. This record comes from a study of identical twins. Study-wide results and limits: Cord blood's abundant beta clonotypes had fewer insertions, unlike memory repertoires.

TCRdb analysed the 5' RACE reads with MiXCR anew, one entry per CDR3 protein. The sample shows just over 450,000 distinct CDR3 sequences, 13% to 15% of them seen only once. The CDR3 spans 16 residues. V was pared by 3 bases and J by 2 bases, with 6 bases of the junction left unmatched. This sample also appeared in a second study, on yellow fever vaccine responses in identical twins. As that report states: Twins' T cell vaccine responses reportedly looked partly convergent, partly personalized.

What was sequenced was CD4+ T cells sorted from blood. The rearrangement joins TRBV12-3 or TRBV12-4 to TRBJ2-3, with 9 nucleotides matching TRBD2. The clonotype was recovered from a woman aged 18-35 years in good health. The CDR3 sequence: CASSLSSGSFTDTQYF. CDR3 nucleotide sequence: TGTGCCAGCAGTTTGAGTAGCGGGAGTTTCACAGATACGCAGTATTTT.